The 16 T cell receptor beta chains below were found in one sample sequenced in a study of cytomegalovirus exposure and HLA in healthy donors. Assay: immunoSEQ multiplex PCR; the TCRdb copy retains only in-frame clones and omits some. The table shows some 170,000 clones, with around 85% occurring only once. The sequenced sample consisted of PBMCs. These TCRs come from a woman in her thirties in good health and CMV-seronegative.

The CDR3: CASSLSSPIMNTEAFF. The CDR3 DNA is TGTGCCAGCAGCTTAAGCAGCCCGATCATGAACACTGAAGCTTTCTTT. This rearrangement joins TRBV11-2 to TRBJ1-1; D ambiguous. The CDR3 is 16 residues long. Germline V lookup: CDR1 SGHAT, CDR2 FQNNGV. The V end was cut by 2 bases, the J end by 0 bases, with 13 bases between.

The rearrangement links TRBV27 to TRBJ2-3; D may be TRBD1 or TRBD2 (5 bases each). The V end lost 6 bases, the J end lost 0 bases, and 19 bases lay between the germline ends. This CDR3 contains 17 residues. Germline CDR1 is MNHEY and CDR2 is SMNVEV (reference sequence). CDR3 bases: TGTGCCAGCAGCCCCCCGGGACCTCGGGTCAGCACAGATACGCAGTATTTT. Translated, it gives CASSPPGPRVSTDTQYF.

The rearrangement uses TRBV19 and TRBJ2-4; D gene uncertain. The CDR3 spans 14 residues. Trimming left V 5 bases short and J 3 bases short, with 11 bases between. Germline-derived CDR1 and CDR2 are LNHDA and SQIVND (reference sequence). Written as DNA, the CDR3 is TGTGCCAGTAGTTTAAGGACGGGCAAAAACATTCAGTACTTC. Translated: CASSLRTGKNIQYF.

J is TRBJ1-2 and V is TRBV11-2, with no clear D. With 0 bases removed from V and 8 bases from J, the gap between germline ends came to 13 bases. There are 14 residues in the CDR3. Germline V CDR1 and CDR2: SGHAT, FQNNGV. Written as DNA, the CDR3 is TGTGCCAGCAGCTTAGATTCTGCGGCGGCCGGCTACACCTTC. This codes for CASSLDSAAAGYTF.

The chain joins TRBV5-5 to TRBJ2-5, with D possibly being TRBD2 (6 bases). V gave up 4 bases and J gave up 4 bases, with 11 bases separating them. Germline CDR1 SGHKS, CDR2 YYEKEE (reference sequence). CDR3 length: 13 amino acids. The CDR3 DNA reads as TGTGCCAGCAGCCACGGGACTGGAGAGACCCAGTACTTC. This sequence encodes CASSHGTGETQYF.

The rearrangement uses TRBV2 and TRBJ2-4, with D hard to call. The CDR3 sequence is 12 residues long. Germline lookup yields CDR1 SNHLY and CDR2 FYNNEI. The germline V and J ends were trimmed by 3 bases and 4 bases, with 4 bases remaining between them. The CDR3 DNA follows: TGTGCCAGCAGTGAGTGGAAAAACATTCAGTACTTC. Translation: CASSEWKNIQYF.

This clone occurred a few times. The V gene is TRBV19, the J gene TRBJ1-2; D is undetermined. The V end lost 9 bases, the J end lost 4 bases, and 18 bases lay between the germline ends. Germline CDR1 and CDR2: LNHDA and SQIVND (reference sequence). This CDR3 has 14 amino acids. Written as DNA, the CDR3 is TGTGCCAGCGTCGGATCTGGGATAGGCTATGGCTACACCTTC. Protein product: CASVGSGIGYGYTF.

This clone was detected once. J is TRBJ2-5 and V is TRBV19; a possible D gene is TRBD2 (6 bases). The CDR3 runs 14 residues. The V gene lost 3 bases and the J gene lost 7 bases, with 15 bases spanning the gap. Germline CDR1 is LNHDA and CDR2 is SQIVND (reference sequence). This chain's CDR3 is CASSMGTAGLTQYF. CDR3 DNA: TGTGCCAGTAGTATGGGGACTGCGGGGCTGACCCAGTACTTC.

The chain employs TRBV28 and TRBJ2-1; D is undetermined. From germline, CDR1 is MDHEN and CDR2 SYDVKM. V was clipped by 5 bases and J by 5 bases, with 10 bases between them. The CDR3 is made up of 13 amino acids. The CDR3 DNA is TGTGCCAGCAGTCCACGACGGAACAATGAGCAGTTCTTC. Translation gives CASSPRRNNEQFF. Full variable domain (outside the CDR3, taken from reference TRBV28 and TRBJ2-1): DVKVTQSSRYLVKRTGEKVFLECVQDMDHENMFWYRQDPGLGLRLIYFSYDVKMKEKGDIPEGYSVSREKKERFSLILESASTNQTSMYLCASSPRRNNEQFFGPGTRLTVL.

The chain recombines TRBV28 with TRBJ1-6; 10 positions match TRBD1. The CDR3 is 15 residues long. CDR1 is MDHEN and CDR2 is SYDVKM in the germline V gene. Trimming at V came to 3 bases and at J to 10 bases, leaving 6 bases not matched to a gene. CDR3 nucleotide sequence: TGTGCCAGCAGTTTGCAGACAGGGGGCGCATCACCCCTCCACTTT. It specifies CASSLQTGGASPLHF.

The genes are TRBV4-3 and TRBJ2-2, with D perhaps matching TRBD2 (7 bases). V was clipped by 3 bases and J by 5 bases, with 19 bases between them. Germline CDR1 is LGHNA and CDR2 is YSLEER. The CDR3 totals 17 residues. The CDR3 DNA is TGCGCCAGCAGCCAGAATCTCCGGGGGCGGGGGACCGGGGAGCTGTTTTTT. It encodes CASSQNLRGRGTGELFF.

In this sample, this clone turned up once. This chain uses TRBV11-2 with TRBJ2-7; 7 bases agree with TRBD1. The trim removed 4 bases at V and 5 bases at J, leaving 14 bases unmatched. This CDR3 region has 16 residues. Germline assignment: CDR1 SGHAT and CDR2 FQNNGV. The CDR3 loop reads CASSSKPGQISNEQYF. CDR3 DNA sequence: TGTGCCAGCAGCTCGAAACCGGGACAGATAAGCAACGAGCAGTACTTC.

This rearrangement joins TRBV30 to TRBJ2-2; D is ambiguous. CDR1 and CDR2 (germline): GTSNPN, SVGIG (reference sequence). The CDR3 spans 13 residues. V lost 3 bases and J lost 1, with 6 bases in between. The CDR3 sequence: CAWRHLNTGELFF. DNA of the CDR3: TGTGCCTGGAGGCACTTGAACACCGGGGAGCTGTTTTTT.

This clone has a single count. The chain has TRBV5-1 and TRBJ2-7, with D tentatively TRBD1 (7 bases). The V gene's germline CDR1 is SGHRS and CDR2 YFSETQ. Trimming took off 4 bases at V and 9 bases at J, with 20 bases between the two ends. This CDR3 has 14 residues. The CDR3 loop is CASSLLGRGASQYF. In nucleotides, the CDR3 is TGCGCCAGCAGCCTCTTGGGCAGGGGGGCTTCGCAGTACTTC.

The V call is TRBV6-5, the J call TRBJ1-2; possibly TRBD1 for D (6 bases). V was shortened by 2 bases and J by 4 bases, with 11 bases between the two germline ends. Germline-derived CDR1 and CDR2 are MNHEY and SVGAGI. The CDR3 is 14 residues long. CDR3 nucleotides: TGTGCCAGCAGTTACGACAGGAGGGGCTATGGCTACACCTTC. The encoded protein is CASSYDRRGYGYTF.

CDR3 region: CASSPKSPSNYGYTF. The CDR3 DNA reads TGTGCCAGCTCACCAAAATCACCAAGTAACTATGGCTACACCTTC. This chain connects TRBV18 to TRBJ1-2; D is undetermined. V lost 2 bases to trimming and J lost 1 base, with 11 bases between them. Germline values: CDR1 KGHSH, CDR2 LQKENI. The CDR3 extends over 15 amino acids.